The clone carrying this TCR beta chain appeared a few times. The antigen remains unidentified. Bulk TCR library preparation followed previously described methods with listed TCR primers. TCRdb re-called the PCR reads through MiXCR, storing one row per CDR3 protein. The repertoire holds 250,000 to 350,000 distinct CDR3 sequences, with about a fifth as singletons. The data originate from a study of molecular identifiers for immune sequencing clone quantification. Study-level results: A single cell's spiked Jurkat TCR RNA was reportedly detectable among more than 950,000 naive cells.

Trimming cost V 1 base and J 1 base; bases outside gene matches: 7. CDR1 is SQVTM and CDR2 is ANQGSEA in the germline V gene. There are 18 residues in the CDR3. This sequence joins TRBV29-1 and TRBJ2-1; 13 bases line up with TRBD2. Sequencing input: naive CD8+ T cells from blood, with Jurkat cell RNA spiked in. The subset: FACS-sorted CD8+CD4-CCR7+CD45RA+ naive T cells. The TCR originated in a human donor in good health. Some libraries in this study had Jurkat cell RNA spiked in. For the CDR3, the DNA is TGCAGCGTTGAAGGGACTAGCGGGAGATACGGTTCCTACAATGAGCAGTTCTTC. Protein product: CSVEGTSGRYGSYNEQFF.